This T cell receptor beta chain was profiled in a study of shared clonotypes between healthy human individuals (dated by TCRdb to about 2020). As for the study more broadly: Three men and two women, aged 18 to 49 years, made up the cohort. Per donor, three plates each were used for CD4 naive and CD4 memory, two for CD8 naive, and one for CD8 memory. Blood TCR repertoires of 5 or 6 healthy adults were deeply sequenced to estimate repertoire size and the extent of clonotype sharing between individuals. Each donor's leukapheresis produced roughly between roughly 0.85 and 10 billion PBMCs. To increase sequencing depth and limit assay-specific biases, TCR repertoire library preparation and sequencing were carried out by different laboratories using diverse techniques. Broad study findings and their caveats: Incomplete sequencing was indicated by rarefaction of sorted-subset datasets, despite the large sequencing depth. Pairwise subsampling led to the expectation that sequencing depth would affect the degree of clonotype sharing among donors. Sampling was restricted to blood, and TCR repertoires in tissue are likely to differ from TCR repertoires in blood. When several donors were compared, the shared fraction of clonotypes was around 5.1% for naive CD4, 3.5% to 4% for naive CD8, 2.3% for memory CD4, and 0.4% for memory CD8. Compared with non-shared clonotypes, the clonotypes found in all four sorted-subset donors had higher generation probabilities. The genetic and exposure-history diversity represented was limited by the small number of donors. Larger estimated clonotype richness was generally found for naive subsets than for memory subsets.

Using the deep immunoSEQ assay, multiplex PCR amplified TCR CDR3 regions from genomic DNA. For each cell subset, the extracted genomic DNA was distributed evenly across all wells of several immunoSEQ 96-well plates, and each plate served as one replicate. For sorted subsets, each replicate PCR was loaded with roughly 0.2 ug genomic DNA, equivalent to some 31,000 T cell genomes. Purified libraries were quantified with a Qubit 3.0 fluorometer, sized on a Bioanalyzer 2100, and re-quantified with the KAPA Library Quantification kit. Every immunoSEQ 96-well plate was sequenced on a dedicated single-read 150-cycle Illumina NextSeq 550 flow cell. Turning to the authors' computational methods: Because the immunoSEQ output held only junctional sequences and lacked quality scores, the filtering could not match the filtering applied to full-length reads. Sequences were annotated with PyIR, a Python wrapper for IgBLAST v1.9, and V/J genes and CDR3 were assigned using IMGT germline references. Reads were removed for weak V/J assignments (E-value above 1e-6), missing CDR3, stop codons, out-of-frame junctions, or ambiguous translated residues. A V3J clonotype was defined by an identical inferred V gene, J gene, and CDR3 amino acid sequence. Percentage overlap between repertoires was calculated by dividing the number of shared unique clonotypes by the size of the smaller repertoire. Three approaches were used to assess repertoire richness: RTK rarefaction, the Chao1 estimator, and Recon v2.1 estimates of unobserved clonotypes. Generation probabilities for all TCRbeta clonotypes obtained by the gDNA method from a handful of donors were computed using OLGA. TCRdb obtained this table from immuneACCESS and retained in-frame rearrangements with V and J assigned. These tables miss some clones; where compared with another copy, unresolved V genes account for less than half of the shortfall, and the remainder is unexplained. That table gives V, J and clone size, and the DNA gave D and trimming. In all, the sample holds more than 1.2 million clones, and 97% to 99% of those were seen once. The ten largest clones capture around 0.38% of the sample.

On this clone itself: What this receptor recognizes is not known. Per-base quality was not reported, and no clone a single base away is much larger than it.

Donors were healthy HIV-negative adults with no recently reported acute infections or vaccinations. Every donor was a Caucasian adult residing in Nashville, Tennessee, USA. Magnetic negative selection was used to enrich CD4+ T cells, after which naive cells were positively selected on CD45RA and the negative fraction became the memory subset. After blood collection by leukapheresis, PBMCs were isolated using Ficoll-Histopaque density gradient centrifugation and then cryopreserved in the vapor phase of liquid nitrogen. Purity and quantity of every magnetically sorted T cell population were checked by analytical flow cytometry. Genomic DNA was isolated from every sorted fraction and measured by UV absorbance on a Nanodrop 2000c. The V and J ends are trimmed by 6 bases and 6 bases, leaving 18 bases between them. The germline V gene sets CDR1 to ENHRY and CDR2 to SYGVKD. The CDR3 starts with the cysteine, ends with the phenylalanine, and has 15 residues. The kept DNA is CDR3 alone, 45 bases in frame from the first base.

The chain links TRBV10-3 with TRBJ2-1; the D region possibly corresponds to TRBD1 (6 bases align). Sequencing used naive CD4+ T cells sorted from blood. Read against the paper, the sample's cell subset or site label means: CD45RA+ positively selected. The receptor was isolated from a man younger than 45 in good health. The CDR3 amino acid sequence is: CAISASPGQPNEQFF. The nucleotide sequence reads as follows: TGTGCCATCAGCGCCTCACCGGGACAACCCAATGAGCAGTTCTTC.